This is a list of T cell receptor beta chains from one sample in a study of blood T cell repertoires in COVID-19. The data were produced by immunoSEQ multiplex PCR, yet TCRdb's version contains in-frame clones alone and is incomplete. The sample includes fewer than 200,000 clones, 84% seen only once; the top ten take around 6.8%. The sample was peripheral blood. The receptors stem from a human donor in a cohort sampled during active COVID-19. Each CDR3 is given with its conserved first and last residue. A D gene is named only where the DNA matches it firmly. Clone size is stated in some rows and not others, as once, few, many or a class when expanded.

V gene,J gene,clone size,D gene,CDR3 DNA,CDR3 protein
TRBV21-1,TRBJ2-1,NA,NA,TGTGCCAGCAGCAAAGATGGCGGGAGACTAGCGGGGTCACGCTCCTACAATGAGCAGTTCTTC,CASSKDGGRLAGSRSYNEQFF
TRBV6-2/TRBV6-3,TRBJ1-6,NA,NA,TGTGCCAGCAGTCGGGGGAATTCACCCCTCCACTTT,CASSRGNSPLHF
TRBV5-5,TRBJ1-2,once,TRBD1,TGTGCCAGCAGCTTGGTCGCGACAGGGTACGACTATGGCTACACCTTC,CASSLVATGYDYGYTF
TRBV19,TRBJ2-4,NA,NA,TGTGCCAGTAGTAGAGGGAGGATTCAGTACTTC,CASSRGRIQYF
TRBV18,TRBJ1-2,NA,NA,TGTGCCAGCTTAAAGGACCGCGGAGGAAACTATGGCTACACCTTC,CASLKDRGGNYGYTF
TRBV4-2,TRBJ1-5,NA,TRBD1,TGTGCCAGCAGACGTGACAGGGCGGGCAATCAGCCCCAGCATTTT,CASRRDRAGNQPQHF
TRBV7-9,TRBJ2-6,NA,TRBD1,TGTGCCAGCAGGACAGGGGAGACAGGGGCCAACGTCCTGACTTTC,CASRTGETGANVLTF
TRBV10-2,TRBJ1-1,NA,NA,TGCGCCAGCAGTGAGTTTCCAGGCAACACTGAAGCTTTCTTT,CASSEFPGNTEAFF
TRBV2,TRBJ2-7,NA,NA,TGTGCCAGCAGCCTTGCTAGGGGCGGGGGCAAGTTC,CASSLARGGGKF
TRBV6-5,TRBJ1-6,NA,NA,TGTGCCAGCGGCGCGCGGGCGAGGGATTCACCCCTCCACTTT,CASGARARDSPLHF
TRBV5-6,TRBJ1-2,NA,TRBD1,TGTGCCAGCAGCCAACCCGGGACAGGGGGCCTCGATGGCTACACCTTC,CASSQPGTGGLDGYTF
TRBV5-1,TRBJ2-2,few,NA,TGCGCCAGCAGCCGGGATCGGGGCACCGGGGAGCTGTTTTTT,CASSRDRGTGELFF
TRBV5-1,TRBJ1-1,NA,TRBD1,TGCGCCAGCAGCTCACCGGGACAGGGAGCAAAACTAACTGAAGCTTTCTTT,CASSSPGQGAKLTEAFF
TRBV2,TRBJ1-5,NA,TRBD1,TGTGCCAGCAGGGGGGACAGGGGCCATCAGCCCCAGCATTTT,CASRGDRGHQPQHF
TRBV30,TRBJ1-4,NA,NA,TGTGCCTGTAAGCCCCTCCGGGACATGGGTGAAAAACTGTTTTTT,CACKPLRDMGEKLFF
TRBV30,TRBJ1-5,NA,NA,TGTGCCTGGAGCGCCGACTGGAATCAGCCCCAGCATTTT,CAWSADWNQPQHF
TRBV18,TRBJ1-2,few,NA,TGTGCCAGCTCACCACCGGACAACCCTTACTATGGCTACACCTTC,CASSPPDNPYYGYTF
TRBV6-5,TRBJ1-5,NA,TRBD1,TGTGCCAGCAGCTCTACAGGGGGCGAGGAACAGCCCCAGCATTTT,CASSSTGGEEQPQHF
TRBV15,TRBJ1-1,NA,NA,TGTGCCACCAGCAGAGATCTAGCGACAAATGAAGCTTTCTTT,CATSRDLATNEAFF
TRBV19,TRBJ1-1,once,NA,TGTGCCAGTAGTATCCTTAGCGGGCGAGGGACTGAAGCTTTCTTT,CASSILSGRGTEAFF
TRBV19,TRBJ2-1,NA,TRBD1,TGTGCCAGTAGTATCGCAGGGGGAAGGAATGAGCAGTTCTTC,CASSIAGGRNEQFF
TRBV19,TRBJ1-1,NA,TRBD1,TGTGCCAATAGTAACGCCGCCGGGACAGGGGCGGCTGAAGCTTTCTTT,CANSNAAGTGAAEAFF
TRBV6-5,TRBJ2-3,NA,TRBD1,TGTGCCAGCACCCTGGACAGGGTAGCAGATACGCAGTATTTT,CASTLDRVADTQYF
TRBV7-2,TRBJ2-7,NA,TRBD2,TGTGCCAGCAGCCCTCGGACTAGCGGGGCGTACGAGCAGTACTTC,CASSPRTSGAYEQYF
TRBV7-6,TRBJ1-2,NA,NA,TGTGCCAGCAGCTTAACGTCGGGGATTAACTATGGCTACACCTTC,CASSLTSGINYGYTF
TRBV9,TRBJ2-1,NA,TRBD1,TGTGCCAGCAGCGTAGGGGTCGCGTGGGACAGGGTAAATGAGCAGTTCTTC,CASSVGVAWDRVNEQFF
TRBV13,TRBJ2-1,NA,NA,TGTGCCAGCAGCTTTCGGGGAAGCTCCTACAATGAGCAGTTCTTC,CASSFRGSSYNEQFF
TRBV4-1,TRBJ2-1,NA,TRBD2,TGCGCCAGCAGCGGACAAAGACTAGCGGGGGGGCCCAATGAGCAGTTCTTC,CASSGQRLAGGPNEQFF
TRBV11-2,TRBJ1-1,NA,NA,TGTGCCAGCAGCCCAAGGAGGGGGGGTGATGAAGCTTTCTTT,CASSPRRGGDEAFF
TRBV19,TRBJ1-5,NA,NA,TGTGCCAGTAGTATAGTCATGACATCCGGTCAGCCCCAGCATTTT,CASSIVMTSGQPQHF
TRBV7-2,TRBJ1-5,NA,TRBD1,TGTGCCAGCAGCTACGACAGGGCAGTAAATCAGCCCCAGCATTTT,CASSYDRAVNQPQHF
TRBV6-1,TRBJ1-2,once,NA,TGTGCCAGCAGTGAAAGTGGAGGGGTGGGTCGTAACTATGGCTACACCTTC,CASSESGGVGRNYGYTF
TRBV3-1/TRBV3-2,TRBJ1-2,NA,NA,TGTGCCAGCAGCTTACAGGGAGAGGGGCCCCTTGTCGGCTACACCTTC,CASSLQGEGPLVGYTF
TRBV19,TRBJ2-5,NA,NA,TGTGCCAGTAGTACCACCGGACGGGAAAACACGGAGACCCAGTACTTC,CASSTTGRENTETQYF
TRBV5-1,TRBJ2-7,many,TRBD1,TGCGCCAGCAGCACGGGACAGGGAAGGAACGAGCAGTACTTC,CASSTGQGRNEQYF
TRBV12-3/TRBV12-4,TRBJ1-1,NA,NA,TGTGCCAGCACCGGAGGGCTGGGAGCTTTCTTT,CASTGGLGAFF
TRBV3-1/TRBV3-2,TRBJ1-4,NA,NA,TGTGCCAGCAGCCCACTCCCCGACAGGCCTAATGAAAAACTGTTTTTT,CASSPLPDRPNEKLFF
TRBV30,TRBJ1-3,NA,NA,TGTGCCTGGAGCGCTGGAAACACCATATATTTT,CAWSAGNTIYF
TRBV19,TRBJ1-5,NA,NA,TGTGCCAGTAGTATAGCCCTGGACAGTAGCAATCAGCCCCAGCATTTT,CASSIALDSSNQPQHF
TRBV7-3,TRBJ2-1,NA,NA,TGTGCCAGCAGCTTAAACGCCGGACAGATCAGTGAGCAGTTCTTC,CASSLNAGQISEQFF